The 20 T cell receptor beta chains in this list originate from one sample, sequenced in a study of T cells in Graves' hyperthyroidism and ophthalmopathy. Regions amplified from RNA transcripts were the TCR beta CDR3 regions. When the TCR CDR3 underwent first-round RT-PCR, the HTBI primer set was used. TCRdb passed the multiplex PCR reads through MiXCR, listing each CDR3 protein once. The sample yields a few hundred thousand distinct CDR3 sequences, around 25% seen once. Sequenced material: blood. The receptors originated from a man in his fifties or sixties with Graves' hyperthyroidism.

The rearrangement links TRBV11-2 to TRBJ1-1; D remains ambiguous. Germline V gene data show CDR1 as SGHAT and CDR2 as FQNNGV. The germline V and J ends were trimmed by 5 bases and 1 base, with 8 bases remaining between them. The CDR3 spans 13 residues. CDR3 sequence: CASSPPANTEAFF. CDR3 in DNA: TGTGCCAGCAGCCCCCCCGCGAACACTGAAGCTTTCTTT.

This chain uses TRBV28 with TRBJ2-3, with D possibly TRBD2 on 5 matching bases. The V end was cut by 7 bases, the J end by 4 bases, with 15 bases between. Germline V gene lookup returns CDR1 MDHEN and CDR2 SYDVKM. This CDR3 contains 14 residues. The chain's CDR3 is CASKGRLTPDTQYF. The CDR3 coding sequence is TGTGCCAGCAAAGGTAGACTAACTCCAGATACGCAGTATTTT. Full variable domain (outside the CDR3, taken from reference TRBV28 and TRBJ2-3): DVKVTQSSRYLVKRTGEKVFLECVQDMDHENMFWYRQDPGLGLRLIYFSYDVKMKEKGDIPEGYSVSREKKERFSLILESASTNQTSMYLCASKGRLTPDTQYFGPGTRLTVL.

The rearrangement links TRBV24-1 to TRBJ2-2, with 14 bases matching TRBD2. V shed 4 bases and J 1 base; nucleotides not matched to a gene: 7. The V gene's germline CDR1 is KGHDR and CDR2 SFDVKD. The CDR3 runs to 19 residues. The CDR3 DNA reads as TGTGCCACCAGTGAGCCAGCCGGGACTAGCGGGAGGAACACCGGGGAGCTGTTTTTT. Its translation is CATSEPAGTSGRNTGELFF.

The genes are TRBV28 and TRBJ2-1; D call uncertain. The CDR3 sequence is 12 residues long. Per germline, CDR1 MDHEN and CDR2 SYDVKM. Trimming removed 1 base from V and 7 bases from J, with 5 bases in between. This CDR3 reads CASSLSLNEQFF. The CDR3 region has the DNA TGTGCCAGCAGTTTATCCCTTAATGAGCAGTTCTTC. The full variable domain, rest sourced from reference TRBV28 and TRBJ2-1, is DVKVTQSSRYLVKRTGEKVFLECVQDMDHENMFWYRQDPGLGLRLIYFSYDVKMKEKGDIPEGYSVSREKKERFSLILESASTNQTSMYLCASSLSLNEQFFGPGTRLTVL.

This clonotype was recorded many times. The chain has TRBV7-9 and TRBJ2-1; 7 positions match TRBD2. CDR1 SEHNR and CDR2 FQNEAQ come from the germline V gene (reference sequence). With 2 bases clipped from V and 3 bases from J, the junction kept 4 bases outside the gene matches. The CDR3 has 15 amino acids. The CDR3 loop reads CASSLNSGRYNEQFF. The CDR3 DNA follows: TGTGCCAGCAGCTTAAATAGCGGGCGCTACAATGAGCAGTTCTTC.

This clonotype was seen only a few times. The CDR3 loop reads CASSLDRTPNEQFF. Here the CDR3 DNA reads TGTGCCAGCAGTTTGGACAGGACCCCCAATGAGCAGTTCTTC. The V gene is TRBV12-3 or TRBV12-4, the J gene TRBJ2-1; 7 nucleotides line up with TRBD1. V lost 3 bases and J lost 6; bases outside the gene matches: 5. The CDR3 has 14 residues.

This clonotype has just a few counts. The gene calls are TRBV5-1 and TRBJ2-1; TRBD2 is a possible D gene (6 bases). This CDR3 is built from 18 residues. Germline values: CDR1 SGHRS, CDR2 YFSETQ. The V end was cut by 0 bases, the J end by 0 bases, with 16 bases between. CDR3 in amino acids: CASSLVGLGGVSYNEQFF. DNA of the CDR3: TGCGCCAGCAGCTTGGTCGGTTTGGGAGGAGTCTCCTACAATGAGCAGTTCTTC. The whole variable domain, filled in from reference TRBV5-1 and TRBJ2-1, reads KAGVTQTPRYLIKTRGQQVTLSCSPISGHRSVSWYQQTPGQGLQFLFEYFSETQRNKGNFPGRFSGRQFSNSRSEMNVSTLELGDSALYLCASSLVGLGGVSYNEQFFGPGTRLTVL.

This clonotype was observed a few times. The CDR3 sequence is CATSLGGLNNEQFF. CDR3 coding DNA: TGTGCCACATCTCTGGGCGGACTAAACAATGAGCAGTTCTTC. V and J are TRBV19 and TRBJ2-1, with TRBD2 as a possible D gene (6 bases). This CDR3 has 14 residues. V lost 10 bases, J lost 5 bases, and 18 bases lay in between. Per the germline V gene, CDR1 is LNHDA and CDR2 is SQIVND (reference sequence).

The V gene is TRBV5-6, the J gene TRBJ1-2, with D uncertain. The ends were cut back, 4 bases at V and 5 bases at J, with 9 bases in the middle. Germline V CDR1 and CDR2: SGHDT, YYEEEE. CDR3 size: 12 residues. The CDR3 nucleotides read TGTGCCAGCAGCGATCGACTATATGGCTACACCTTC. Protein sequence: CASSDRLYGYTF.

This clonotype was found a few times. The rearrangement links TRBV20-1 to TRBJ1-5; TRBD1 might be the D (5 bases). Germline-derived CDR1 and CDR2 are DFQATT and SNEGSKA (reference sequence). Trimming stripped 2 bases from V and 5 bases from J, with 13 bases between. The CDR3 runs 14 residues. The CDR3 nucleotides read TGCAGTGCTAGACAGGGAGAGACGTATCAGCCCCAGCATTTT. Protein product: CSARQGETYQPQHF.

This chain links TRBV6-5 with TRBJ1-4, with 9 bases matching TRBD1. CDR1 MNHEY and CDR2 SVGAGI come from the germline V gene. This CDR3 contains 15 residues. J was trimmed by 8 bases and V by 4 bases; bases with no gene match: 8. The CDR3 coding sequence is TGTGCCAGCAGTTCCGGGACAGGGCGATTGGAAAAACTGTTTTTT. Its translation: CASSSGTGRLEKLFF.

CDR3 loop: CASSTGLAGTGELFF. The CDR3 coding sequence is TGTGCCAGCAGCACGGGACTAGCGGGGACCGGGGAGCTGTTTTTT. V usage is TRBV12-3 or TRBV12-4 and J usage is TRBJ2-2; 13 bases fit TRBD2. The CDR3 runs 15 residues. J gave up 5 bases and V 6 bases, and 3 bases lay outside the gene matches.

The V gene is TRBV6-2 or TRBV6-3, the J gene TRBJ2-1; TRBD1 is a possible D gene (6 bases). The V and J ends lost 3 bases and 6 bases respectively, with 15 bases between them. Germline lookup yields CDR1 MNHEY and CDR2 SVGEGT. The CDR3 loop spans 15 amino acids. The CDR3 region has the DNA TGTGCCAGCAGTTATCAACCGGGACATTCCAATGAGCAGTTCTTC. Its translation is CASSYQPGHSNEQFF.

V and J are TRBV10-3 and TRBJ1-2; 7 nucleotides align to TRBD1. Germline-derived CDR1 and CDR2 are ENHRY and SYGVKD. V dropped 10 bases and J dropped 3; count of bases not matched to a gene: 14. The CDR3 runs 15 residues. The CDR3 loop is CATRQGRGSDYGYTF. In DNA, the CDR3 is TGTGCCACCCGACAGGGAAGAGGAAGTGACTATGGCTACACCTTC.

This clonotype was observed a handful of times. V gene TRBV28 combines with J gene TRBJ2-3; D call uncertain. The CDR3 spans 19 residues. V gave up 8 bases and J gave up 2 bases, with 29 bases separating them. Germline lookup yields CDR1 MDHEN and CDR2 SYDVKM. CDR3 region: CASGWKLEPAGGYTDTQYF. The CDR3 region has the DNA TGTGCCAGCGGCTGGAAGCTAGAGCCCGCCGGTGGATACACAGATACGCAGTATTTT.

The sample holds many counts of this clonotype. The V gene is TRBV11-2, the J gene TRBJ2-5; D remains ambiguous. Germline V gene sequence: CDR1 SGHAT, CDR2 FQNNGV. V lost 4 bases and J lost 3, with 9 bases in between. The CDR3 totals 13 residues. The CDR3 region is CASSSLKEETQYF. The CDR3 nucleotides read TGTGCCAGCAGCTCATTGAAGGAAGAGACCCAGTACTTC.

The chain recombines TRBV10-3 with TRBJ1-1; possible D gene TRBD1, 5 bases. V was trimmed by 4 bases and J by 1 base, leaving 10 bases between them. Per germline, CDR1 ENHRY and CDR2 SYGVKD. The CDR3 is made up of 14 amino acids. The DNA of the CDR3 is TGTGCCATCAGTGGAACCGGGACGAACACTGAAGCTTTCTTT. Translation gives CAISGTGTNTEAFF.

This clonotype was detected a few times. The rearrangement uses TRBV24-1 and TRBJ2-3, with unresolved D. V dropped 0 bases and J dropped 1 base, with 4 bases sitting between them. CDR3 size: 14 residues. Germline V gives CDR1 KGHDR, CDR2 SFDVKD. The CDR3 here is CATSDLAGTDTQYF. CDR3 DNA: TGTGCCACCAGTGATTTGGCGGGCACAGATACGCAGTATTTT.

The sample holds many counts of this clonotype. The V call is TRBV28, the J call TRBJ2-1; 10 bases agree with TRBD2. This CDR3 has 14 amino acids. V lost 5 bases and J lost 5; bases outside the gene matches: 3. CDR1 and CDR2 from the germline V gene are MDHEN and SYDVKM. The CDR3 DNA reads TGTGCCAGCAGTGTCGGACTAGCGGACAATGAGCAGTTCTTC. Encoded protein: CASSVGLADNEQFF.

This clonotype showed up just a few times. The rearrangement uses TRBV9 and TRBJ2-2; TRBD2 agrees at 7 bases. Germline CDR1 is SGDLS and CDR2 is YYNGEE. The CDR3 runs to 16 residues. With V trimmed by 5 bases and J by 5 bases, 12 bases remained unmatched. The CDR3 DNA reads TGTGCCAGCAGACCGGAAGCGGGAAGTGCTACCGGGGAGCTGTTTTTT. Translating it yields CASRPEAGSATGELFF.